These 24 T cell receptor beta chains originate from one sample sequenced in a study of blood T cell repertoires in COVID-19. The table came from immunoSEQ multiplex PCR; TCRdb's copy has only in-frame clones and leaves some out. The sample contains just over 650,000 clones, about 90% of which appear only once. The sample consisted of peripheral blood. The receptor set was obtained from a woman under 30 with acute or convalescent COVID-19.

The V call is TRBV5-8, the J call TRBJ2-7, with D perhaps matching TRBD1 (5 bases). Germline CDR1 is SGHTS and CDR2 is YDEGEE. The CDR3 has 14 residues. V lost 0 bases and J 2 bases, leaving 9 bases between the germline ends. CDR3 loop: CASSLGQKPYEQYF. Written as DNA, the CDR3 is TGTGCCAGCAGCTTGGGACAGAAGCCCTACGAGCAGTACTTC.

The chain has TRBV27 and TRBJ1-3; 7 positions agree with TRBD1. Losses at the gene ends were 4 bases for V and 0 bases for J; bases not matched to a gene: 3. There are 15 residues in the CDR3. The germline gives CDR1 MNHEY, CDR2 SMNVEV (reference sequence). The CDR3 region is CASSSTGTSGNTIYF. The CDR3 bases are TGTGCCAGCAGTTCGACAGGGACCTCTGGAAACACCATATATTTT.

CDR3 DNA: TGTGCCAGCAGCGTAGGAGGGATCGGGACCGGGGAGCTGTTTTTT. Amino acids: CASSVGGIGTGELFF. The chain uses TRBV9 and TRBJ2-2; possible D gene TRBD2, 5 bases. Trimming stripped 0 bases from V and 5 bases from J, with 11 bases between. The CDR3 has 15 residues. The germline gives CDR1 SGDLS, CDR2 YYNGEE. The full variable domain, in which reference TRBV9 and TRBJ2-2 provide the parts outside the CDR3, is DSGVTQTPKHLITATGQRVTLRCSPRSGDLSVYWYQQSLDQGLQFLIQYYNGEERAKGNILERFSAQQFPDLHSELNLSSLELGDSALYFCASSVGGIGTGELFFGEGSRLTVL.

This CDR3 reads CASSIGLRAGGGGTF. The CDR3 DNA reads as TGTGCCAGTAGTATCGGTCTCCGGGCAGGGGGCGGAGGCACCTTC. This rearrangement joins TRBV19 to TRBJ1-2; 8 bases are a match to TRBD1. The CDR3 is 15 amino acids. J lost 13 bases, V lost 3 bases, and 16 bases had no gene match. Germline-derived CDR1 and CDR2 are LNHDA and SQIVND (reference sequence).

The rearrangement links TRBV27 to TRBJ1-6; 7 bases fit TRBD1. J gave up 12 bases and V 2 bases, and 1 base lay outside the gene matches. This CDR3 is 12 amino acids long. Germline V gives CDR1 MNHEY, CDR2 SMNVEV (reference sequence). In DNA form, the CDR3 reads TGTGCCAGCAGTTTAGGACAGGTACCCCTCCACTTT. It specifies CASSLGQVPLHF.

CDR3 nucleotides: TGTGCCAGCAGTTTTTCCCTGACAGGGGTCTATGGCTACACCTTC. The encoded protein is CASSFSLTGVYGYTF. V is TRBV28 and J is TRBJ1-2, with 8 bases that match TRBD1. The V segment lost 3 bases and the J segment 4 bases; nucleotides outside the gene matches: 7. CDR3 length: 15 residues. Germline lookup yields CDR1 MDHEN and CDR2 SYDVKM.

The J gene is TRBJ1-1, the V gene TRBV5-1; 8 nucleotides agree with TRBD1. The CDR3 consists of 16 residues. V was pared by 4 bases and J by 3 bases, with 11 bases of the junction left unmatched. The germline V gene has CDR1 SGHRS and CDR2 YFSETQ. The DNA of the CDR3 is TGCGCCAGCAGCCAAGGTACCACAGGGGGGGACACTGAAGCTTTCTTT. This codes for CASSQGTTGGDTEAFF.

V is TRBV12-3 or TRBV12-4 and J is TRBJ2-5, with D possibly TRBD1 on 6 matching bases. V lost 6 bases to trimming and J lost 2 bases, with 10 bases between them. CDR3 length: 13 amino acids. CDR3 loop: CASSRGQQETQYF. In DNA, the CDR3 is TGTGCCAGCAGCCGCGGACAGCAAGAGACCCAGTACTTC.

The chain has TRBV24-1 and TRBJ2-7, with 8 bases that match TRBD1. V gave up 6 bases and J gave up 1 base; unmatched junction bases: 10. The CDR3 extends over 16 amino acids. CDR1 is KGHDR, CDR2 SFDVKD, per germline. The CDR3 protein is CATSPNGQGGSYEQYF. In DNA, the CDR3 is TGTGCCACCAGTCCCAACGGACAGGGAGGTTCCTACGAGCAGTACTTC.

The chain couples TRBV2 to TRBJ1-6, with D perhaps TRBD1 (5 bases). Germline-derived CDR1 and CDR2 are SNHLY and FYNNEI. CDR3 size: 12 residues. V dropped 6 bases and J dropped 8 bases, with 8 bases sitting between them. The CDR3 sequence is CASSRQYSPLHF. For the CDR3, the DNA is TGTGCCAGCAGCAGACAGTATTCACCCCTCCACTTT.

V and J are TRBV2 and TRBJ1-5, with 7 bases that match TRBD1. The CDR3 is made up of 15 amino acids. Germline CDR1 SNHLY, CDR2 FYNNEI. Trimming removed 6 bases from V and 5 bases from J; junction bases left unmatched: 10. The CDR3: CASSGDRQGDQPQHF. The CDR3 DNA reads TGTGCCAGCAGCGGCGACAGACAGGGCGATCAGCCCCAGCATTTT. The whole variable domain, filled in from reference TRBV2 and TRBJ1-5, reads EPEVTQTPSHQVTQMGQEVILRCVPISNHLYFYWYRQILGQKVEFLVSFYNNEISEKSEIFDDQFSVERPDGSNFTLKIRSTKLEDSAMYFCASSGDRQGDQPQHFGDGTRLSIL.

This clone was seen more than once but under ten times. The rearrangement joins TRBV7-9 to TRBJ1-1, with D possibly being TRBD1 (5 bases). Between the trimmed V and J ends, which lost 3 bases and 1 base, there was a span of 15 bases. The CDR3 totals 16 residues. Germline-derived CDR1 and CDR2 are SEHNR and FQNEAQ (reference sequence). The CDR3 loop reads CASSLDRGVSNTEAFF. CDR3 bases: TGTGCCAGCAGCTTGGACCGGGGGGTTTCGAACACTGAAGCTTTCTTT. The whole variable domain, remainder taken from reference TRBV7-9 and TRBJ1-1, is DTGVSQNPRHKITKRGQNVTFRCDPISEHNRLYWYRQTLGQGPEFLTYFQNEAQLEKSRLLSDRFSAERPKGSFSTLEIQRTEQGDSAMYLCASSLDRGVSNTEAFFGQGTRLTVV.

The chain employs TRBV28 and TRBJ1-2; no definite D call. The CDR3 is 11 residues long. V shed 7 bases and J shed 4 bases, with 7 bases lying between them. Germline lookup yields CDR1 MDHEN and CDR2 SYDVKM. The CDR3 DNA sequence: TGTGCCAGCACGGGGTTCTATGGCTACACCTTC. It translates to CASTGFYGYTF.

The rearrangement links TRBV5-4 to TRBJ1-5; D ambiguous. This CDR3 region has 12 residues. Trimming removed 2 bases at V and 5 bases at J, with 5 bases between. The germline gives CDR1 SGHNT, CDR2 YYREEE (reference sequence). The CDR3 DNA follows: TGTGCCAGCAGCTTCGGGGATCAGCCCCAGCATTTT. Its translation is CASSFGDQPQHF.

This clone was picked up one time. The sample has other DNA sequences that encode this CDR3 too. The chain is built from TRBV4-3 and TRBJ2-7; 11 positions match TRBD1. The germline V gene encodes CDR1 LGHNA and CDR2 YSLEER. V gave up 4 bases and J gave up 1 base; unmatched junction bases: 3. The CDR3 length is 15 residues. CDR3 sequence: CASSPGTGGSYEQYF. In nucleotides, the CDR3 is TGCGCCAGCAGCCCCGGGACAGGGGGGTCCTACGAGCAGTACTTC.

The chain uses TRBV9 and TRBJ1-2, with unresolved D. CDR3 length: 11 residues. Germline CDR1 reads SGDLS; CDR2 reads YYNGEE. The V end lost 3 bases, the J end lost 9 bases, and 9 bases lay between the germline ends. This CDR3 is CASSESLRYTF. The CDR3 region has the DNA TGTGCCAGCAGCGAGAGTCTTCGCTACACCTTC.

This chain uses TRBV5-1 with TRBJ1-6; D unresolved. V gave up 5 bases and J gave up 6 bases, with 6 bases separating them. The CDR3 loop spans 12 amino acids. Germline CDR1 and CDR2: SGHRS and YFSETQ. This CDR3 is CASRRINSPLHF. The CDR3, as DNA: TGCGCCAGCAGGAGGATTAATTCACCCCTCCACTTT.

This chain uses TRBV4-3 with TRBJ2-7, with D hard to call. V gave up 0 bases and J gave up 2 bases, with 11 bases separating them. Per the germline V gene, CDR1 is LGHNA and CDR2 is YSLEER. This CDR3 region has 15 residues. The chain's CDR3 is CASSQDSGETYEQYF. The CDR3 DNA is TGCGCCAGCAGCCAAGATTCCGGAGAGACCTACGAGCAGTACTTC.

DNA of the CDR3: TGTGCCAGCAGCTTAGGGGTCCAGACTCATAACTATGGCTACACCTTC. It translates to CASSLGVQTHNYGYTF. The rearrangement links TRBV13 to TRBJ1-2; D call uncertain. Germline V gives CDR1 PRHDT, CDR2 FYEKMQ (reference sequence). The CDR3 sequence is 16 residues long. Trimming stripped 0 bases from V and 1 base from J, with 12 bases between. Full variable domain (outside the CDR3, taken from reference TRBV13 and TRBJ1-2): AAGVIQSPRHLIKEKRETATLKCYPIPRHDTVYWYQQGPGQDPQFLISFYEKMQSDKGSIPDRFSAQQFSDYHSELNMSSLELGDSALYFCASSLGVQTHNYGYTFGSGTRLTVV.

This chain links TRBV6-2 or TRBV6-3 with TRBJ1-6; no clear D gene. CDR3 length: 15 residues. Germline V gene sequence: CDR1 MNHEY, CDR2 SVGEGT. V lost 6 bases to trimming and J lost 6 bases, with 15 bases between them. The chain's CDR3 is CASSERTEGNSPLHF. CDR3 sequence (DNA): TGTGCCAGCAGCGAGCGTACAGAGGGTAATTCACCCCTCCACTTT.

The chain employs TRBV5-1 and TRBJ2-1, with a tentative D call TRBD2 (5 bases). Trimming took off 4 bases at V and 8 bases at J, with 10 bases between the two ends. Germline lookup yields CDR1 SGHRS and CDR2 YFSETQ. CDR3 length: 12 residues. The CDR3 loop reads CASSAGGDEQFF. Here the CDR3 DNA reads TGCGCCAGCAGCGCTGGAGGCGATGAGCAGTTCTTC.

As concerns this clone: The identical CDR3 is also encoded by other nucleotide sequences in the sample. V is TRBV24-1 and J is TRBJ2-1; 9 nucleotides match TRBD1. V lost 5 bases, J lost 7 bases, and 5 bases stayed unmatched. Germline V CDR1 and CDR2: KGHDR, SFDVKD. The CDR3 runs to 14 residues. CDR3 amino acids: CATSGRQGDNEQFF. The CDR3 DNA is TGTGCCACCAGTGGGCGACAGGGGGATAATGAGCAGTTCTTC.

In its sample, this clone was seen once. This chain links TRBV7-6 with TRBJ2-3; no firm D call. The CDR3 contains 12 residues. Trimming cost V 3 bases and J 4 bases, with 5 bases left between them. Germline loops: CDR1 SGHVS, CDR2 FNYEAQ. CDR3 nucleotide sequence: TGTGCCAGCAGCTTTTATGCAGATACGCAGTATTTT. This gives the protein CASSFYADTQYF.

The V gene is TRBV3-1 (or the pseudogene TRBV3-2), the J gene TRBJ1-2; D is ambiguous. The germline gives CDR1 LGHDT, CDR2 YNNKEL (reference sequence). The CDR3 covers 15 residues. V was cut by 1 base and J by 5 bases, with 14 bases left in between. The chain's CDR3 is CASSQGVQVWYGYTF. In DNA, the CDR3 is TGTGCCAGCAGCCAAGGGGTCCAGGTTTGGTATGGCTACACCTTC.